These T cell receptor beta chains were read from a single sample in a study of T cell responses to AZD1222 COVID-19 vaccine. The assay was immunoSEQ multiplex PCR, and TCRdb's table has in-frame clones only and misses some. The table records under 150,000 clones, about 92% of them present only once. The specimen comprised peripheral blood, sampled on day 0 of AZD1222 vaccination. All receptors derive from an adult in good health. Each CDR3 is given with its conserved first and last residue. D genes are given only for firm matches.

d_call	v_call	j_call	cdr3_aa
TRBD1	TRBV7-8	TRBJ2-2	CASSLADREPAGELFF
NA	TRBV7-9	TRBJ1-4	CASSPGGGQGTNEKLFF
TRBD2	TRBV5-1	TRBJ2-5	CASSLASGRAGETQYF
TRBD1	TRBV5-4	TRBJ1-2	CASSLDRGEGYTF
TRBD1	TRBV19	TRBJ2-2	CASSSGQANTGELFF
NA	TRBV6-5	TRBJ2-5	CASSHFQETQYF
NA	TRBV3-1/TRBV3-2	TRBJ1-1	CASSQGAESEAFF
TRBD2	TRBV11-3	TRBJ2-7	CASSPSGGSYEQYF
TRBD1	TRBV2	TRBJ1-6	CASRGPGTGAGSPLHF
TRBD1	TRBV5-4	TRBJ1-3	CASSRGREPGNTIYF
TRBD2	TRBV27	TRBJ2-1	CASSLIPGGPYNEQFF
TRBD2	TRBV3-1/TRBV3-2	TRBJ2-5	CASSQVRGSGETQYF
NA	TRBV12-3/TRBV12-4	TRBJ2-1	CASSPPGHEQFF
NA	TRBV12-3/TRBV12-4	TRBJ1-2	CASSLGVDYGYTF
NA	TRBV28	TRBJ2-1	CASNPGFYNEQFF
NA	TRBV11-2	TRBJ2-3	CASSATDTQYF
NA	TRBV19	TRBJ1-4	CASSERQRENEKLFF
NA	TRBV12-3/TRBV12-4	TRBJ1-1	CASRVGPTEAFF
TRBD1	TRBV6-4	TRBJ2-3	CASRAGGLADTQYF
TRBD1	TRBV2	TRBJ1-1	CARSGTANTEAFF
NA	TRBV10-3	TRBJ1-1	CAIRTGREAFF
NA	TRBV10-1	TRBJ1-6	CASSERQYNSPLHF
NA	TRBV7-3	TRBJ2-1	CASSSDLNNEQFF
NA	TRBV6-2/TRBV6-3	TRBJ1-6	CASSSWRGRVNSPLHF
NA	TRBV5-4	TRBJ1-2	CASSLGQDGYTF
NA	TRBV5-1	TRBJ1-2	CASSLFPNYGYTF
NA	TRBV18	TRBJ1-3	CASSPFQDSRNTIYF
TRBD2	TRBV3-1/TRBV3-2	TRBJ2-1	CASSQQREYNNEQFF
TRBD1	TRBV20-1	TRBJ1-2	CSASYRDRGQFGYTF
NA	TRBV5-1	TRBJ1-1	CASSLYGGGNTEAFF
NA	TRBV7-6	TRBJ2-1	CASSFRQGRGNEQFF
TRBD1	TRBV29-1	TRBJ2-3	CSVGPQGADTQYF
NA	TRBV7-9	TRBJ1-1	CASSSRSGENTEAFF
NA	TRBV14	TRBJ1-3	CASSQDLLDTIYF
TRBD2	TRBV9	TRBJ2-1	CASSVERGGSYNEQFF
TRBD1	TRBV2	TRBJ2-7	CASSGTGDYEQYF
NA	TRBV19	TRBJ2-1	CASSIPGEGYEQFF
TRBD1	TRBV5-5	TRBJ1-2	CASRQGLVGYTF
NA	TRBV27	TRBJ2-2	CASSLVLGRTGELFF
TRBD2	TRBV3-1/TRBV3-2	TRBJ2-3	CASSPRGAGKEDTQYF
NA	TRBV4-1	TRBJ1-6	CASSQGLQYNSPLHF
TRBD2	TRBV6-1	TRBJ2-3	CASSGWTSGSTDTQYF
TRBD2	TRBV7-9	TRBJ2-1	CASSTGLAVNYNEQFF
NA	TRBV19	TRBJ2-7	CASSPGGWSYEQYF
NA	TRBV7-3	TRBJ2-3	CASSSDNRDTQYF
NA	TRBV29-1	TRBJ1-4	CSVGAGQSTNEKLFF
NA	TRBV6-5	TRBJ1-3	CASSYRQASGNTIYF
NA	TRBV19	TRBJ1-5	CASNPTGHDQPQHF
NA	TRBV29-1	TRBJ1-4	CSVELPATNEKLFF
NA	TRBV30	TRBJ1-5	CAWSRGINGNQPQHF
NA	TRBV20-1	TRBJ2-1	CSASSPLLIEQFF